This is a list of T cell receptor beta chains from one sample in a study of OX40 agonist ivuxolimab in advanced cancers. The repertoire was sequenced with immunoSEQ multiplex PCR; TCRdb's copy has only in-frame clones and lacks some. The sample contains 15,000 to 20,000 clones, 86% of which appear only once. This sample comprised CD4+ or CD8+ T cells sorted from blood, obtained in a trial of the OX40 agonist ivuxolimab. These TCRs come from an adult with an advanced solid tumor such as melanoma, head and neck, liver or kidney cancer. Each CDR3 is given with its conserved first and last residue. The D gene is left open where the match is weak. For some rows the clone size is stated as once, few or many, or as a class when expanded; others skip it.

NA	NA	TRBV7-9	TRBJ1-2	CASSPSGTHWGYGYTF	TGTGCCAGCAGCCCTTCCGGGACCCATTGGGGCTATGGCTACACCTTC
NA	NA	TRBV29-1	TRBJ2-3	CSAWGTLSTDTQYF	TGCAGCGCTTGGGGGACTCTCAGCACAGATACGCAGTATTTT
NA	NA	TRBV30	TRBJ2-5	CAWEDRTKVETQYF	TGTGCCTGGGAAGACAGGACGAAGGTGGAGACCCAGTACTTC
NA	NA	TRBV7-9	TRBJ2-7	CASSLGHSASYEQYF	TGTGCCAGCAGCTTAGGCCACAGCGCCTCCTACGAGCAGTACTTC
NA	once	TRBV6-1	TRBJ2-1	CASSASAGFYYNEQFF	TGTGCCAGCAGTGCGTCGGCGGGTTTTTATTACAATGAGCAGTTCTTC
TRBD1	NA	TRBV7-9	TRBJ1-5	CASSYTGGNQPQHF	TGTGCCAGCAGTTATACAGGGGGCAATCAGCCCCAGCATTTT
NA	NA	TRBV5-1	TRBJ1-1	CASSLEGRRNTEAFF	TGCGCCAGCAGCTTGGAAGGGCGCCGGAACACTGAAGCTTTCTTT
TRBD1	NA	TRBV5-1	TRBJ2-6	CASSWTGLNSGANVLTF	TGCGCCAGCAGCTGGACAGGGTTAAACTCTGGGGCCAACGTCCTGACTTTC
TRBD2	NA	TRBV4-1	TRBJ2-7	CASARSTSVGDEQYF	TGCGCCAGCGCAAGGTCGACTAGCGTTGGCGACGAGCAGTACTTC
NA	NA	TRBV9	TRBJ2-1	CASSVYGTSYNEQFF	TGTGCCAGCAGCGTGTACGGGACAAGTTACAATGAGCAGTTCTTC
NA	NA	TRBV29-1	TRBJ1-1	CSARDAEAFF	TGCAGCGCTAGGGACGCCGAGGCTTTCTTT
NA	NA	TRBV5-1	TRBJ1-1	CASSRVGGAEAFF	TGCGCCAGCAGCAGGGTTGGTGGAGCGGAAGCTTTCTTT
NA	NA	TRBV7-9	TRBJ1-4	CASSYQGSNEKLFF	TGTGCCAGCAGTTATCAGGGATCTAATGAAAAACTGTTTTTT
NA	NA	TRBV18	TRBJ2-5	CASSPPNSETQYF	TGTGCCAGCTCACCACCGAATTCAGAGACCCAGTACTTC
NA	NA	TRBV6-1	TRBJ2-7	CASSERQGLSYEQYF	TGTGCCAGCAGTGAAAGACAGGGACTCTCCTACGAGCAGTACTTC
NA	NA	TRBV6-6	TRBJ1-6	CASGPLAGENSPLHF	TGTGCCAGCGGCCCCTTGGCAGGGGAGAATTCACCCCTCCACTTT
NA	NA	TRBV6-1	TRBJ2-2	CASSEVGLAGELFF	TGTGCCAGCAGTGAAGTCGGGTTAGCCGGGGAGCTGTTTTTT
TRBD1	once	TRBV6-5	TRBJ1-6	CASSRQGVVSPLHF	TGTGCCAGCAGCCGACAGGGGGTGGTGTCACCCCTCCACTTT
NA	NA	TRBV2	TRBJ1-1	CASEAGTWNTEAFF	TGTGCCAGCGAAGCCGGGACGTGGAACACTGAAGCTTTCTTT
TRBD1	NA	TRBV5-1	TRBJ1-5	CASSWGQGDNQPQHF	TGCGCCAGCAGCTGGGGACAGGGGGATAATCAGCCCCAGCATTTT
TRBD2	once	TRBV10-2	TRBJ2-5	CASSPRTGGPPETQYF	TGCGCCAGCAGTCCGAGGACGGGAGGGCCCCCAGAGACCCAGTACTTC
NA	NA	TRBV15	TRBJ1-2	CATSRDKGEAANYGYTF	TGTGCCACCAGCAGAGATAAGGGCGAAGCAGCGAACTATGGCTACACCTTC
TRBD1	NA	TRBV4-2	TRBJ2-1	CASRQQGANNEQFF	TGTGCCAGCAGGCAACAGGGGGCGAACAATGAGCAGTTCTTC
TRBD1	few	TRBV2	TRBJ2-7	CASSQTGTGDYEQYF	TGTGCCAGCAGTCAGACCGGGACAGGGGACTACGAGCAGTACTTC
TRBD2	NA	TRBV5-1	TRBJ2-3	CASRVAGDRTDTQYF	TGCGCCAGCCGGGTAGCGGGAGATCGTACAGATACGCAGTATTTT
TRBD2	few	TRBV5-4	TRBJ2-7	CASSLAGSGGNEQYF	TGTGCCAGCAGCTTGGCGGGTAGCGGGGGAAACGAGCAGTACTTC
NA	once	TRBV12-5	TRBJ2-5	CASGSKTVGQETQYF	TGTGCTAGTGGTTCGAAGACAGTGGGGCAAGAGACCCAGTACTTC